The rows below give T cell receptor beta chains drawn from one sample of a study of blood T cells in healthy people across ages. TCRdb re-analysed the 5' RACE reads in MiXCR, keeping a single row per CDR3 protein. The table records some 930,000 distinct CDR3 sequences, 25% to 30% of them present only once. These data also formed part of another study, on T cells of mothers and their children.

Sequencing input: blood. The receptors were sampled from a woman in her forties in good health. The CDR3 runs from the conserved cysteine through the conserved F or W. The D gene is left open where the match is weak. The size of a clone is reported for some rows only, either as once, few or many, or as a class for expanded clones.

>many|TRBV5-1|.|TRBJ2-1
CASTYGYNEQFF
TGCGCCAGCACCTACGGATACAATGAGCAGTTCTTC
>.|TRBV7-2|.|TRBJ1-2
CASSLARADGYTF
TGTGCCAGCAGCTTAGCGCGGGCCGATGGCTACACCTTC
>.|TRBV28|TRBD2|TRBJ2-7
CASSLLAGYEQYF
TGTGCCAGCAGTTTACTAGCGGGGTACGAGCAGTACTTC
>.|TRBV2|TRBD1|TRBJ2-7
CASRPGQGYGEQYF
TGTGCCAGCAGACCGGGACAGGGGTATGGAGAGCAGTACTTC
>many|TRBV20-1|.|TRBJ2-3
CSASPRGLATDTQYF
TGCAGTGCTAGCCCCAGGGGCCTAGCCACAGATACGCAGTATTTT
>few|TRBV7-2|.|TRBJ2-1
CASSSPSKGGMGSSYNGQFF
TGTGCCAGCAGCTCGCCTTCTAAGGGGGGAATGGGAAGCTCCTACAATGGGCAGTTCTTC
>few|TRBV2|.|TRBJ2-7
CASTGGESSEQYF
TGTGCCAGCACAGGGGGGGAAAGTAGCGAGCAGTACTTC
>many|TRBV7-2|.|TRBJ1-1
CASTPGGAHTEAFF
TGTGCCAGCACCCCGGGGGGGGCCCACACTGAAGCTTTCTTT
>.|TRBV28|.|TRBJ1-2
CTSSNGYGYTF
TGTACCAGCAGCAATGGGTATGGCTACACCTTC
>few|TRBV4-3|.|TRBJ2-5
CASSQDDATETQYF
TGCGCCAGCAGCCAAGATGATGCAACGGAGACCCAGTACTTC
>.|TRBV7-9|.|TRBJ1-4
CASSPPGVTNEKRFF
TGTGCCAGCAGCCCTCCAGGGGTTACTAATGAAAAACGGTTTTTT
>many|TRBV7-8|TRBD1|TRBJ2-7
CASSSGQVYEQYF
TGTGCCAGCAGCTCCGGACAGGTCTACGAGCAGTACTTC
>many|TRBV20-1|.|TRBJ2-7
CSARGPFSYEQYF
TGCAGTGCTAGAGGGCCTTTCTCCTACGAGCAGTACTTC
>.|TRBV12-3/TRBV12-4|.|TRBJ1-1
CASSPTGKGGEGAEAFF
TGTGCCAGCAGCCCCACAGGGAAGGGGGGAGAAGGAGCTGAAGCTTTCTTT
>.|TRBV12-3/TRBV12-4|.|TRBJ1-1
CAGSLGESTEAFF
TGTGCCGGCAGTTTAGGGGAGAGCACTGAAGCTTTCTTT
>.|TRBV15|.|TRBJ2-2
CATSSSGTRRTGELFF
TGTGCCACCAGCAGTTCCGGGACACGGAGGACCGGGGAGCTGTTTTTT
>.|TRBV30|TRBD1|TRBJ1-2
CAGVPGTGKGYTF
TGTGCCGGGGTGCCCGGGACAGGGAAGGGCTACACCTTC
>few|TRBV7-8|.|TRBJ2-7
CASSFKGSYEQYF
TGTGCCAGCAGCTTTAAGGGCTCCTACGAGCAGTACTTC
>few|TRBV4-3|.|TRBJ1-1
CASSQDSRGNTEAFF
TGCGCCAGCAGCCAAGATAGTAGGGGGAACACTGAAGCTTTCTTT
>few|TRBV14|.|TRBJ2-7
CASSSKVAGNHEQYF
TGTGCCAGCAGCAGTAAAGTGGCAGGGAACCACGAGCAGTACTTC
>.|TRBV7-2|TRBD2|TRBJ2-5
CASSRRLAGVGETQYF
TGTGCCAGCAGCCGGAGACTAGCGGGGGTTGGGGAGACCCAGTACTTC
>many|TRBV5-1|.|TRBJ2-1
CASSLEQYSYNEQFF
TGCGCCAGCAGCTTGGAACAGTACTCCTACAATGAGCAGTTCTTC
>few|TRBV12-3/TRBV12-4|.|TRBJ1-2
CASSSRTYYGYTF
TGTGCCAGCAGCTCCCGGACGTACTATGGCTACACCTTC
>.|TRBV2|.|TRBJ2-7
CASSELGDGYEQYF
TGTGCCAGCAGTGAACTAGGCGACGGCTACGAGCAGTACTTC
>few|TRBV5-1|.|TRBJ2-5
CASSRGTTGLPGTQYF
TGCGCCAGCAGCAGAGGCACTACCGGGCTTCCGGGGACCCAGTACTTC
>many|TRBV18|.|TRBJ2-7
CASSPPVTASYEQYF
TGTGCCAGCTCACCACCGGTGACAGCTTCCTACGAGCAGTACTTC
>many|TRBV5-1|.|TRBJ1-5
CASSLGDGQPQHF
TGCGCCAGCAGCTTGGGGGACGGTCAGCCCCAGCATTTT
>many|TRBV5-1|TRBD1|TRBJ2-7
CASSTPDRAIYEQYF
TGCGCCAGCAGCACTCCGGACAGGGCAATCTACGAGCAGTACTTC
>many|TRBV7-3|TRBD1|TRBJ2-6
CASSSSGTGHGANVLTF
TGTGCCAGCAGTTCGTCCGGGACAGGGCACGGGGCCAACGTCCTGACTTTC
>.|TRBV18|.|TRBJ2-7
CASSSGLRGASYEQYF
TGTGCCAGCTCATCGGGGCTCCGGGGGGCGTCCTACGAGCAGTACTTC
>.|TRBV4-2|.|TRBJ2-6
CASSLPSGRAGANVLTF
TGTGCCAGCAGCCTCCCCTCGGGCCGGGCTGGGGCCAACGTCCTGACTTTC
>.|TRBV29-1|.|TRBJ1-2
CSAERRVSNGYTF
TGCAGTGCCGAGCGGAGGGTCTCCAATGGCTACACCTTC
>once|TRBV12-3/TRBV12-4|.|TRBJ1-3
CASSQDSTFSGNTIYF
TGTGCCAGCAGCCAGGATTCTACCTTCTCTGGAAACACCATATATTTT
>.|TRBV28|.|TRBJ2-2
CASSFLMEGSGELFF
TGTGCCAGCAGTTTTCTCATGGAGGGCTCCGGGGAGCTGTTTTTT
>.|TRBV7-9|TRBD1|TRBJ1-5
CASSSLGDRGRGDQPQHF
TGTGCCAGCAGCTCCCTCGGGGACAGGGGGCGCGGGGATCAGCCCCAGCATTTT
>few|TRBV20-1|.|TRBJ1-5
CSATGLGADGNQPQHF
TGCAGTGCTACCGGTTTGGGGGCGGACGGCAATCAGCCCCAGCATTTT
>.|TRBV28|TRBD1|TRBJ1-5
CAIAGQTKLSNQPQHF
TGTGCCATCGCGGGACAGACCAAACTTAGCAATCAGCCCCAGCATTTT
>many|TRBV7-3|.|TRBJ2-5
CASSLTGGAGRQETQYF
TGTGCCAGCAGCTTAACGGGGGGTGCAGGTCGACAAGAGACCCAGTACTTC
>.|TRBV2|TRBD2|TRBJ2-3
CASKRLAGSTDTQYF
TGTGCCAGCAAGAGACTAGCGGGATCCACAGATACGCAGTATTTT
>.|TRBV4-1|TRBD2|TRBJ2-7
CASSQDRGTSGAWGSPYEQYF
TGCGCCAGCAGCCAAGATCGGGGGACTAGCGGGGCTTGGGGCTCTCCCTACGAGCAGTACTTC
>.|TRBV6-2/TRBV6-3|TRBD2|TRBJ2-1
CASSARVSGLHNEQFF
TGTGCCAGCAGTGCCCGGGTTAGCGGGCTACACAATGAGCAGTTCTTC
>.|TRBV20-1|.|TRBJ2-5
CSARDSRVEAQYF
TGCAGTGCTAGAGACTCTAGAGTAGAGGCCCAGTACTTC
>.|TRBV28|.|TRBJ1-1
CASSPGGDNTEAFF
TGTGCCAGCAGTCCCGGTGGGGACAACACTGAAGCTTTCTTT
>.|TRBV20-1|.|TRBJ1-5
CSAPQGWVNQPQHF
TGCAGTGCTCCCCAGGGTTGGGTCAATCAGCCCCAGCATTTT
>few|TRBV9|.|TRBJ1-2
CASSRGGGGGDGYTF
TGTGCCAGCAGCCGGGGGGGAGGAGGTGGCGATGGCTACACCTTC
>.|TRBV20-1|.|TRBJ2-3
CSAPPYGSTPDTQYF
TGCAGTGCTCCACCATACGGCAGCACTCCAGATACGCAGTATTTT
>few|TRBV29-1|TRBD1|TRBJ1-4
CSAGTGLREKLFF
TGCAGCGCTGGGACAGGTCTGCGTGAAAAACTGTTTTTT
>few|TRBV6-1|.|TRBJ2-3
CASRNGLFSSTDTQYF
TGTGCCAGCAGGAACGGACTTTTCTCTAGCACAGATACGCAGTATTTT
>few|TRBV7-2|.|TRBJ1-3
CASRQGGNTIYF
TGTGCCAGCAGGCAGGGTGGAAACACCATATATTTT
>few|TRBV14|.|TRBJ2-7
CASSWASTYEQYF
TGTGCCAGCAGCTGGGCCTCCACCTACGAGCAGTACTTC
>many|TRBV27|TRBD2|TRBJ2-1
CASSFASGGEQFF
TGTGCCAGCAGTTTCGCTAGCGGGGGGGAGCAGTTCTTC
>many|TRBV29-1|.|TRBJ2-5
CSVRRQTQYF
TGCAGCGTTCGGAGGCAGACCCAGTACTTC